The following is a TCR beta chain sequence with its context. This sample is part of a study of blood T cell repertoires in COVID-19. In the study's own analysis: The assay estimated nucleated cells by amplifying reference gene primers. Profiled with immunoSEQ multiplex PCR; TCRdb holds only in-frame clones, not every one. V, J and clone size were drawn from that table, and D and trimming were deduced from the DNA. The repertoire consists of 150,000 to 200,000 clones, with about four fifths occurring once and the leading ten covering around 6.3%. This clonotype was obtained from a man between 70 and 80 years old with active or convalescent COVID-19. Sequencing was performed on peripheral blood.

In nucleotides, the CDR3 is TGTGCCAGCAGTCGCGGTAATACCGGCACAGATACGCAGTATTTT. It codes for CASSRGNTGTDTQYF. V usage is TRBV27 and J usage is TRBJ2-3, with D uncertain. The CDR3 totals 15 residues. V was cut by 5 bases and J by 1 base, with 13 bases left in between. Germline V gene sequence: CDR1 MNHEY, CDR2 SMNVEV (reference sequence).